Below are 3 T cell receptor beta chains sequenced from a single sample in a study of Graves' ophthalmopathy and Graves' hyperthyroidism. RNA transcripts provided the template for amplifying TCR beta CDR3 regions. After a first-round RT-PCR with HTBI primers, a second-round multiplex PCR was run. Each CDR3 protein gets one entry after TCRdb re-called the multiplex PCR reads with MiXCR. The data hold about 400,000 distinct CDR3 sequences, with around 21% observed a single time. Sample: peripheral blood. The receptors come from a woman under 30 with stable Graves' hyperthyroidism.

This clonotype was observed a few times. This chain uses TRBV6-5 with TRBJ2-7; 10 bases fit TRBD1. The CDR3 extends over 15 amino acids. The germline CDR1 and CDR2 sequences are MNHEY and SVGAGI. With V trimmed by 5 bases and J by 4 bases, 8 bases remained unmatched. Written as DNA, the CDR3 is TGTGCCAGCAGTATCTCGACAGGGGGCAGGTACGAGCAGTACTTC. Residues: CASSISTGGRYEQYF.

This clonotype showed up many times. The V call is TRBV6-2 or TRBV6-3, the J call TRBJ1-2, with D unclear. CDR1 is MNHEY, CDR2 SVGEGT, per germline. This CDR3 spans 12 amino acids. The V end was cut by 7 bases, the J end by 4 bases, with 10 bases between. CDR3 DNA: TGTGCCAGCACCGACGAAATCTATGGCTACACCTTC. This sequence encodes CASTDEIYGYTF.

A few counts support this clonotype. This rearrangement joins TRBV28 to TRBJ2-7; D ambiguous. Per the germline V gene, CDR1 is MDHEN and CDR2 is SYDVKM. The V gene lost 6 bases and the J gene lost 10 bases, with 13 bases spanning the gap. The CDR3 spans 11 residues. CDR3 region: CASSTSAHQYF. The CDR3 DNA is TGTGCCAGCAGCACATCGGCACACCAGTACTTC.